Shown below are 9 T cell receptor beta chains from a single sample sequenced in a study of shared clonotypes between healthy human individuals. In the naive CD8 group, cells lacked CD45RO and were positively selected for CCR7, so terminally differentiated effector memory CD45RA+ cells were left out. Using immunoSEQ multiplex PCR, the repertoire was profiled, and TCRdb retains in-frame clones only, with some absent. The sample has about 2,100,000 clones; about 93% are singletons. Sequencing input: naive CD8+ T cells from PBMCs. The receptors were gathered from a man between 18 and 35 years old in good health. Some clones in this sample may be carry-over from other donors' samples.

The CDR3 nucleotides are TGTGCCAGCAGTCCCTACGCCCAGAGCCCCACTGAAGCTTTCTTT. It translates to CASSPYAQSPTEAFF. The V call is TRBV27, the J call TRBJ1-1; D call uncertain. V was trimmed by 5 bases and J by 4 bases, leaving 17 bases between them. There are 15 residues in the CDR3. Per germline, CDR1 MNHEY and CDR2 SMNVEV (reference sequence).

This chain connects TRBV18 to TRBJ2-7, with D perhaps matching TRBD1 or TRBD2 (5 bases each). The CDR3 has 16 residues. In germline, CDR1 is KGHSH, CDR2 LQKENI. The germline V and J ends were trimmed by 2 bases and 0 bases, with 14 bases remaining between them. CDR3 in amino acids: CASSPSGGGSSYEQYF. The CDR3 DNA reads TGTGCCAGCTCACCAAGTGGGGGTGGAAGCTCCTACGAGCAGTACTTC.

This sequence joins TRBV5-8 and TRBJ1-4; no clear D gene. The CDR3 is 14 amino acids. CDR1 and CDR2 (germline): SGHTS, YDEGEE. Trimming cost V 7 bases and J 7 bases, with 17 bases left between them. The CDR3 here is CASGSGFVGEKLFF. The CDR3 DNA sequence: TGTGCCAGCGGTTCTGGGTTCGTGGGTGAAAAACTGTTTTTT.

This chain joins TRBV25-1 and TRBJ2-7; D uncertain. Trimming left V 1 base short and J 4 bases short, with 5 bases between. Germline V gene data show CDR1 as MGHDK and CDR2 as SYGVNS. The CDR3 contains 12 residues. DNA of the CDR3: TGTGCCAGCAGTGAATCTTGGTACGAGCAGTACTTC. Its protein product is CASSESWYEQYF.

This chain connects TRBV5-1 to TRBJ2-1; 7 bases match TRBD1. Germline assignment: CDR1 SGHRS and CDR2 YFSETQ. The V gene end was trimmed by 0 bases and the J gene end by 7 bases; junction bases not matched to a gene: 4. The CDR3 spans 14 residues. CDR3 DNA sequence: TGCGCCAGCAGCTTGGAAACAGGGGTAAATGAGCAGTTCTTC. As protein: CASSLETGVNEQFF.

The chain employs TRBV4-1 and TRBJ2-4, with 9 bases fitting TRBD1. The CDR3 has 15 amino acids. The germline V gene has CDR1 MGHRA and CDR2 YSYEKL. V was clipped by 2 bases and J by 8 bases; unmatched bases: 7. The CDR3 DNA is TGCGCCAGCAGCCAAAAAGACAGGGGGGGAGACATTCAGTACTTC. Amino acid sequence: CASSQKDRGGDIQYF.

This rearrangement joins TRBV2 to TRBJ1-1; D is possibly TRBD1 (6 bases). CDR1 and CDR2 (germline): SNHLY, FYNNEI. The CDR3 is 11 amino acids. V lost 8 bases and J 6 bases, leaving 10 bases between the germline ends. The CDR3 sequence is CASDGGAEAFF. The DNA of the CDR3 is TGTGCCAGCGACGGGGGCGCTGAAGCTTTCTTT.

The chain joins TRBV29-1 to TRBJ2-5; 8 bases are shared with TRBD1. Judging by the DNA end, TRBJ2-7 fits better; the J call may be wrong. From germline, CDR1 is SQVTM and CDR2 ANQGSEA. The CDR3 extends over 13 amino acids. CDR3: CSVVGQGMYEQYF. The CDR3 region has the DNA TGCAGCGTTGTAGGACAGGGTATGTACGAGCAGTACTTC.

The chain is built from TRBV6-5 and TRBJ2-5, with a tentative D call TRBD2 (7 bases). Deletions cut 7 bases from V and 2 bases from J, with 17 bases between. The CDR3 is made up of 15 amino acids. CDR1 is MNHEY and CDR2 is SVGAGI in the germline V gene. The chain's CDR3 is CASNMRGGRQETQYF. The CDR3 region has the DNA TGTGCCAGCAACATGAGGGGGGGCAGACAAGAGACCCAGTACTTC.